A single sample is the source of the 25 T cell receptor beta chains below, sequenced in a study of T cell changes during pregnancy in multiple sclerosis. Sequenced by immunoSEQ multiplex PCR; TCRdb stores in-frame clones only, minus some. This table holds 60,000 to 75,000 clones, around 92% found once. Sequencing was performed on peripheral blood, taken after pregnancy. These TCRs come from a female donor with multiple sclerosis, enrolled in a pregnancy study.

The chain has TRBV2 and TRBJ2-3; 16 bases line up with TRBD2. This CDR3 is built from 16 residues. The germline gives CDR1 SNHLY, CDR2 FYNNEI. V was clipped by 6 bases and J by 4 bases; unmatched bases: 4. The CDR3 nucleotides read TGTGCCAGCAGGACGGGACTAGCGGGAGGGCCAGATACGCAGTATTTT. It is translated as CASRTGLAGGPDTQYF.

The CDR3 sequence is CASRPTGSGTGELFF. CDR3 sequence (DNA): TGTGCCAGCAGGCCAACAGGGTCCGGCACCGGGGAGCTGTTTTTT. This chain connects TRBV2 to TRBJ2-2; D is possibly TRBD1 (6 bases). The V gene's germline CDR1 is SNHLY and CDR2 FYNNEI. The CDR3 covers 15 residues. The V and J ends lost 6 bases and 4 bases respectively, with 15 bases between them.

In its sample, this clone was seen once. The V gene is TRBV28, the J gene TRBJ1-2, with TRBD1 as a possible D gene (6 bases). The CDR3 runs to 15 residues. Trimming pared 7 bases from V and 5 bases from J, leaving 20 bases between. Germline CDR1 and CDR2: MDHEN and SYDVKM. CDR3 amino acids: CASNLLGRTEYGYTF. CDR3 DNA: TGTGCCAGCAACCTCTTAGGTAGGACAGAATATGGCTACACCTTC.

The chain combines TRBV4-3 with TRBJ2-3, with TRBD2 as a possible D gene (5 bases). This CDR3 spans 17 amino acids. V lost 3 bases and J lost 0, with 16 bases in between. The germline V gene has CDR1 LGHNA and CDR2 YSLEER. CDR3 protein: CASSQHSGGGSTDTQYF. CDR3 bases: TGCGCCAGCAGCCAGCACTCTGGCGGAGGTAGCACAGATACGCAGTATTTT.

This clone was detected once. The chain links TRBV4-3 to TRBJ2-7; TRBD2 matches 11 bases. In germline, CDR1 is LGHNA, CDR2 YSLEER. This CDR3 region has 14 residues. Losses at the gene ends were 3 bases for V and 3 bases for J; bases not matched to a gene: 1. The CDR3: CASSQGLADYEQYF. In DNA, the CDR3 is TGCGCCAGCAGCCAGGGACTAGCGGACTACGAGCAGTACTTC.

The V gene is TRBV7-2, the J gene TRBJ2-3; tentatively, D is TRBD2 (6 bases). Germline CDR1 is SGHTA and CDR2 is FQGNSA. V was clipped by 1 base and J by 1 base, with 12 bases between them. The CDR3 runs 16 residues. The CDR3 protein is CASSLVGRWGTDTQYF. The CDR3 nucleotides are TGTGCCAGCAGCTTAGTTGGGAGGTGGGGCACAGATACGCAGTATTTT.

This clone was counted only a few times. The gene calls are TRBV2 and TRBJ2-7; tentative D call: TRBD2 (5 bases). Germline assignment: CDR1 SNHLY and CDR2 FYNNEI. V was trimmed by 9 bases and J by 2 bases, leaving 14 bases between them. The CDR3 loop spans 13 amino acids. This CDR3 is CARSRGITYEQYF. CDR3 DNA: TGTGCCAGATCGAGAGGGATAACCTACGAGCAGTACTTC.

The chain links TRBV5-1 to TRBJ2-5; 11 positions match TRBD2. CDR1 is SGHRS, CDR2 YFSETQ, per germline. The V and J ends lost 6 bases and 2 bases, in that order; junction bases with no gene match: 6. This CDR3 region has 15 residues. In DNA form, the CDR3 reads TGCGCCAGCAACCTCGGGACTAGCGGACAAGAGACCCAGTACTTC. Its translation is CASNLGTSGQETQYF.

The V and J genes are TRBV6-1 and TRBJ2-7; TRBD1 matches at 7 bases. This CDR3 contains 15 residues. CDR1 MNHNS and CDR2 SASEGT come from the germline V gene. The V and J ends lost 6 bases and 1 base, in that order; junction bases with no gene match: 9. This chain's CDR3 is CASSDRDSPSYEQYF. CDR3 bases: TGTGCCAGCAGCGACCGGGACAGCCCGTCCTACGAGCAGTACTTC.

The CDR3 bases are TGTGCCTGGACCGAAAGCCGACTAGCGGGAGTTTTGTCCGGGGAGCTGTTTTTT. The encoded protein is CAWTESRLAGVLSGELFF. This chain uses TRBV30 with TRBJ2-2; 12 bases are a match to TRBD2. The trim removed 4 bases at V and 6 bases at J, leaving 15 bases unmatched. Germline V lookup: CDR1 GTSNPN, CDR2 SVGIG (reference sequence). The CDR3 sequence is 18 residues long.

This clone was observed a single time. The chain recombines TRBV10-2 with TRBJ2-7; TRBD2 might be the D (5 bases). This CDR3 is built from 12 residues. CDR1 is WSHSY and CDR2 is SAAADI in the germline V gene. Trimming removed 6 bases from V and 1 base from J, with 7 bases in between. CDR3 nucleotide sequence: TGCGCCAGCAGACCGGGGTCCTACGAGCAGTACTTC. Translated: CASRPGSYEQYF.

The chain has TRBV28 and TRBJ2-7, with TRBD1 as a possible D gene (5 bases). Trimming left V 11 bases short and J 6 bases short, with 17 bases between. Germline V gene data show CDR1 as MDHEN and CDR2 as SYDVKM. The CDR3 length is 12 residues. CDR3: CASWAGYFEQYF. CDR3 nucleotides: TGTGCCTCTTGGGCAGGGTATTTCGAGCAGTACTTC.

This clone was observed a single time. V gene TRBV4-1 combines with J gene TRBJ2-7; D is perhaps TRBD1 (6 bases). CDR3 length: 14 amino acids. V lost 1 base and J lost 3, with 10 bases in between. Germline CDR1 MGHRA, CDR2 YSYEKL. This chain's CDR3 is CASSQVLGGYEQYF. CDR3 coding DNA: TGCGCCAGCAGCCAAGTCTTAGGGGGCTACGAGCAGTACTTC.

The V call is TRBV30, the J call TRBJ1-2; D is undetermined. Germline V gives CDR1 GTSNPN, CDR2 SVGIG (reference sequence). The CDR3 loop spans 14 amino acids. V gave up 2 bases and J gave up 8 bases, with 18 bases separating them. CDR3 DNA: TGTGCCTGGAGTCATCGGACGGGCCCGGGGGGCTACACCTTC. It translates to CAWSHRTGPGGYTF.

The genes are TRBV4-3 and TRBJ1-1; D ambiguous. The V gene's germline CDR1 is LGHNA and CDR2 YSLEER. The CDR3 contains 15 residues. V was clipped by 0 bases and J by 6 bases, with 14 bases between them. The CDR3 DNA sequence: TGCGCCAGCAGCCAAGATTTGACAATAGTAGCTGAAGCTTTCTTT. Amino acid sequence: CASSQDLTIVAEAFF.

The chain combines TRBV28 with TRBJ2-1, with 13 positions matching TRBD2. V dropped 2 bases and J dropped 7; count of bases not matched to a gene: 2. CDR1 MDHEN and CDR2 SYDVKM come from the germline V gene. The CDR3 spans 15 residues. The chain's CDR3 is CASSLRTSGSNEQFF. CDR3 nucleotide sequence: TGTGCCAGCAGTTTAAGGACTAGCGGGAGTAATGAGCAGTTCTTC.

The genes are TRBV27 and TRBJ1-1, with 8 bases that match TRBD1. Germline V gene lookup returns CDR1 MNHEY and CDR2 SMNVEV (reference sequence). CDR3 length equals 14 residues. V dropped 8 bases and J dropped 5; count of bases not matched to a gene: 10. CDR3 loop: CASRGTGGYTEAFF. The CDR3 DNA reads TGTGCCAGCCGCGGTACAGGGGGTTATACTGAAGCTTTCTTT.

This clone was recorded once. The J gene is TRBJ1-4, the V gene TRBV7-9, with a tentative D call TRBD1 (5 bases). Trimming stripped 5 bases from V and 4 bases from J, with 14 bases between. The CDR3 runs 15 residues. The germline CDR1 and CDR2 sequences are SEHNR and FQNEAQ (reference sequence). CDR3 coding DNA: TGTGCCAGCAGCCAGCCGGCAGGACATAATGAAAAACTGTTTTTT. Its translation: CASSQPAGHNEKLFF.

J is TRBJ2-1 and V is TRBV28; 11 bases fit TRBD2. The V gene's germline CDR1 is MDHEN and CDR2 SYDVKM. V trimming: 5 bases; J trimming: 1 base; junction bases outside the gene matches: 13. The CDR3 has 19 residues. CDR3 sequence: CASSLPTSGIMNSYNEQFF. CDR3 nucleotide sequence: TGTGCCAGCAGTCTTCCGACTAGCGGGATAATGAATTCCTACAATGAGCAGTTCTTC.

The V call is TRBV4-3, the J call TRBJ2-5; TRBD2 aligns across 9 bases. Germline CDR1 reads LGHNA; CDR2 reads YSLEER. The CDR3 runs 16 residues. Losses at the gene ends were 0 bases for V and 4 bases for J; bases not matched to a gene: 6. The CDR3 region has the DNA TGCGCCAGCAGCCAAGACCTCGGGACTAGCCTAGAGACCCAGTACTTC. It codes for CASSQDLGTSLETQYF.

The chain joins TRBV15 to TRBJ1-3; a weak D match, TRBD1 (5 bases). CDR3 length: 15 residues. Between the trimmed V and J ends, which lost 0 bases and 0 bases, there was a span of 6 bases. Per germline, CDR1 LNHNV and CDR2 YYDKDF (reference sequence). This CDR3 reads CATSRDRVSGNTIYF. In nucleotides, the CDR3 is TGTGCCACCAGCAGAGACAGGGTCTCTGGAAACACCATATATTTT.

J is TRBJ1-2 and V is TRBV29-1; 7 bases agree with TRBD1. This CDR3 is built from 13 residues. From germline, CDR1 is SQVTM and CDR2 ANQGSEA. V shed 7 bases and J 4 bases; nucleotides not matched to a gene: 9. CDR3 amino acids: CSADPGGVYGYTF. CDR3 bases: TGCAGCGCCGACCCAGGGGGAGTCTATGGCTACACCTTC.

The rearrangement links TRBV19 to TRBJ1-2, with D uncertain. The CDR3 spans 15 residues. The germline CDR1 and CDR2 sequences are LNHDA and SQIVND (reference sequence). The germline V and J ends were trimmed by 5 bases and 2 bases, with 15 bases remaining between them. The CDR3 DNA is TGTGCCAGTAGTCCCCGGGAGAAGCGAAACTATGGCTACACCTTC. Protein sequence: CASSPREKRNYGYTF.

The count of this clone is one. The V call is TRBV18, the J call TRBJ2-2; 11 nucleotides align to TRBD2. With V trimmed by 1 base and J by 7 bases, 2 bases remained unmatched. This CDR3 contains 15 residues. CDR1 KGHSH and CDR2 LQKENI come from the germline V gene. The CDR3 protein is CASSPLTSGSGELFF. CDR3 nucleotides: TGTGCCAGCTCACCACTTACTAGCGGGAGCGGGGAGCTGTTTTTT.

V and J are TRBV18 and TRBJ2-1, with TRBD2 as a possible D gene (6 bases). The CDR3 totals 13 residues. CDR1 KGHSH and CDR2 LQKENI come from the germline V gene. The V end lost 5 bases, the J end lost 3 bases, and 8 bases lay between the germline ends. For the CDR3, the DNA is TGTGCCAGCTCAGCGGGACGCTACAATGAGCAGTTCTTC. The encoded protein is CASSAGRYNEQFF.